The 23 T cell receptor beta chains below were found in one sample sequenced in a study of T cells after yellow fever vaccination. Each CDR3 protein is one row after TCRdb ran MiXCR on the 5' RACE reads. The sample lists some 300,000 distinct CDR3 sequences; roughly 8.3% were seen once. The sample consisted of PBMCs, taken around 45 days after the first yellow fever vaccination. Source of these receptors: a man aged 18 to 30 who received the YFV17D yellow fever vaccine.

The chain links TRBV6-5 to TRBJ2-7; D possibly corresponds to TRBD2 (5 bases). Trimming shortened V by 2 bases and J by 2 bases, and 7 bases separated the two germline ends. CDR1 is MNHEY, CDR2 SVGAGI, per germline. This CDR3 is built from 13 residues. CDR3: CASSYPGTYEQYF. The CDR3 DNA sequence: TGTGCCAGCAGTTACCCCGGGACCTACGAGCAGTACTTC.

This clonotype appeared a few times. The chain employs TRBV5-1 and TRBJ1-4, with D unresolved. Trimming took off 4 bases at V and 4 bases at J, with 11 bases between the two ends. This CDR3 has 14 residues. From germline, CDR1 is SGHRS and CDR2 YFSETQ. CDR3 nucleotide sequence: TGCGCCAGCAGCCTTACACAGTATAATGAAAAACTGTTTTTT. It translates to CASSLTQYNEKLFF.

This clonotype has only a few counts. The gene calls are TRBV5-1 and TRBJ1-6; the D is unclear. The CDR3 consists of 13 residues. V dropped 1 base and J dropped 10 bases, with 9 bases sitting between them. Germline V CDR1 and CDR2: SGHRS, YFSETQ. The CDR3: CASSLNRESPLHF. Here the CDR3 DNA reads TGCGCCAGCAGCTTGAACCGGGAATCACCCCTCCACTTT. The full variable domain, its missing parts supplied by reference TRBV5-1 and TRBJ1-6, is KAGVTQTPRYLIKTRGQQVTLSCSPISGHRSVSWYQQTPGQGLQFLFEYFSETQRNKGNFPGRFSGRQFSNSRSEMNVSTLELGDSALYLCASSLNRESPLHFGNGTRLTVT.

The chain employs TRBV9 and TRBJ1-1; 11 bases align to TRBD1. This CDR3 comprises 15 residues. J was trimmed by 3 bases and V by 4 bases; bases with no gene match: 5. Germline-derived CDR1 and CDR2 are SGDLS and YYNGEE. CDR3 residues: CASSRGGQGDTEAFF. CDR3 coding DNA: TGTGCCAGCAGCCGAGGGGGACAGGGGGACACTGAAGCTTTCTTT.

This sequence joins TRBV4-3 and TRBJ1-2, with 11 bases aligning to TRBD1. The CDR3 is made up of 20 amino acids. Losses at the gene ends were 3 bases for V and 2 bases for J; bases not matched to a gene: 17. Germline lookup yields CDR1 LGHNA and CDR2 YSLEER. DNA of the CDR3: TGCGCCAGCAGCCAGCAATTAACCCGGACAGGGGGCTTCAACAACTATGGCTACACCTTC. Translation gives CASSQQLTRTGGFNNYGYTF.

This clonotype turned up a few times. This rearrangement joins TRBV7-8 to TRBJ2-7; perhaps TRBD1 as D (6 bases). Trimming took 3 bases from V and 2 from J, leaving 14 bases between them. CDR1 and CDR2 (germline): SGHVS, FQNEAQ. This CDR3 region has 15 residues. CDR3 sequence (DNA): TGTGCCAGCAGCTTGCTCAGGACAGCAACCTACGAGCAGTACGTC. This codes for CASSLLRTATYEQYV.

This chain links TRBV11-2 with TRBJ1-1; D gene uncertain. The CDR3 is 12 residues long. Between the trimmed V and J ends, which lost 7 bases and 3 bases, there was a span of 9 bases. Germline V gene sequence: CDR1 SGHAT, CDR2 FQNNGV. Here the CDR3 reads CASTKGYTEAFF. The CDR3 DNA reads TGTGCCAGCACGAAGGGATACACTGAAGCTTTCTTT.

The sample holds a few counts of this clonotype. This chain connects TRBV7-3 to TRBJ2-1, with D maybe TRBD2 (7 bases). Germline lookup yields CDR1 SGHTA and CDR2 FQGTGA. The ends were cut back, 3 bases at V and 8 bases at J, with 20 bases in the middle. CDR3 length: 16 amino acids. The CDR3, as DNA: TGTGCCAGCAGCTTCAGGGGAGGGGGGGCTAGGGATGAGCAGTTCTTC. It translates to CASSFRGGGARDEQFF.

There are a few counts of this clonotype. The gene calls are TRBV5-1 and TRBJ2-2; maybe TRBD2 (6 bases). V was trimmed by 8 bases and J by 6 bases, leaving 8 bases between them. The CDR3 spans 11 residues. The germline CDR1 and CDR2 sequences are SGHRS and YFSETQ. This CDR3 reads CASSGAGELFF. The CDR3 DNA reads as TGCGCCAGTTCGGGGGCCGGGGAGCTGTTTTTT.

Ten or more counts support this clonotype. V is TRBV20-1 and J is TRBJ2-7, with D perhaps TRBD1 or TRBD2 (5 bases each). Germline loops: CDR1 DFQATT, CDR2 SNEGSKA (reference sequence). Trimming stripped 5 bases from V and 0 bases from J, with 14 bases between. The CDR3 covers 14 residues. The CDR3 region has the DNA TGCAGTGCTTTATCCCGGGGACCCTCCTACGAGCAGTACGTC. Protein product: CSALSRGPSYEQYV.

CDR3 in DNA: TGTGCCAGCATGAGGTCAGGGGGCCATGAGCAGTTCTTC. Translated, it gives CASMRSGGHEQFF. V is TRBV28 and J is TRBJ2-1; 8 positions agree with TRBD1. The V gene end was trimmed by 7 bases and the J gene end by 8 bases; junction bases not matched to a gene: 7. The CDR3 extends over 13 amino acids. Germline V gives CDR1 MDHEN, CDR2 SYDVKM.

In this sample, this clonotype turned up many times. This chain joins TRBV5-1 and TRBJ1-1; 9 bases are a match to TRBD1. Per the germline V gene, CDR1 is SGHRS and CDR2 is YFSETQ. Trimming cost V 0 bases and J 3 bases; bases outside gene matches: 0. This CDR3 region has 14 residues. The CDR3 coding sequence is TGCGCCAGCAGCTTGGGGACAGGGGACACTGAAGCTTTCTTT. As protein: CASSLGTGDTEAFF.

The CDR3 DNA sequence: TGCAGTGCTAGAGTCAAAAGTCGGGCATTAGTCTCAGAGACCCAGTACTTC. This gives the protein CSARVKSRALVSETQYF. The chain carries TRBV20-1 and TRBJ2-5; D is undetermined. Germline V gives CDR1 DFQATT, CDR2 SNEGSKA (reference sequence). V gave up 1 base and J gave up 4 bases, with 22 bases separating them. The CDR3 is 17 amino acids.

This clonotype was counted a few times. DNA for the CDR3: TGTGCCAGCAGTGAACGGGGCCAGGGCTACTATGGCTACACCTTC. Its protein is CASSERGQGYYGYTF. V gene TRBV2 combines with J gene TRBJ1-2; D may be TRBD1 (5 bases). This CDR3 is built from 15 residues. Germline loops: CDR1 SNHLY, CDR2 FYNNEI. The germline V and J ends were trimmed by 2 bases and 3 bases, with 13 bases remaining between them.

This clonotype was detected many times. V gene TRBV6-5 combines with J gene TRBJ1-6, with a tentative D call TRBD1 (6 bases). CDR3 length equals 17 residues. Trimming removed 2 bases from V and 10 bases from J, with 21 bases in between. Per germline, CDR1 MNHEY and CDR2 SVGAGI. As DNA, the CDR3 is TGTGCCAGCAGTTACAGGGATGGGGGCGCGTTTAACTCACCCCTCCACTTT. It translates to CASSYRDGGAFNSPLHF.

This clonotype was counted between two and nine times. The CDR3 region is CASSLVTGDGEQYV. The CDR3 bases are TGTGCCAGCAGCTTAGTAACCGGGGACGGCGAGCAGTACGTC. The chain joins TRBV7-8 to TRBJ2-7; either TRBD1 or TRBD2 may supply D (5 bases each). The CDR3 extends over 14 amino acids. CDR1 and CDR2 from the germline V gene are SGHVS and FQNEAQ. Trimming left V 1 base short and J 6 bases short, with 13 bases between.

The chain links TRBV6-5 to TRBJ2-1; D gene uncertain. Per germline, CDR1 MNHEY and CDR2 SVGAGI. The CDR3 totals 11 residues. Deletions cut 6 bases from V and 9 bases from J, with 9 bases between. This chain's CDR3 is CASRLKSEQFF. The CDR3 DNA sequence: TGTGCCAGCAGGCTCAAAAGTGAGCAGTTCTTC.

This clonotype was counted between two and nine times. The V and J genes are TRBV7-9 and TRBJ1-6; D uncertain. Trimming removed 6 bases from V and 8 bases from J, with 11 bases in between. CDR1 is SEHNR and CDR2 is FQNEAQ in the germline V gene (reference sequence). The CDR3 contains 13 residues. The CDR3, as DNA: TGTGCCAGCAGATCTGAGGGCGATTCACCCCTCCACTTT. This gives the protein CASRSEGDSPLHF.

The rearrangement links TRBV25-1 to TRBJ2-1; 7 bases are shared with TRBD2. CDR1 is MGHDK and CDR2 is SYGVNS in the germline V gene. The CDR3 has 14 amino acids. With 2 bases clipped from V and 8 bases from J, the junction kept 6 bases outside the gene matches. The CDR3 sequence: CASSEGRLADEQFF. The DNA for the CDR3 is TGTGCCAGCAGTGAAGGTCGTCTAGCGGATGAGCAGTTCTTC.

The chain has TRBV5-1 and TRBJ1-1; D unresolved. V shed 5 bases and J shed 12 bases, with 23 bases lying between them. The CDR3 loop spans 14 amino acids. Germline values: CDR1 SGHRS, CDR2 YFSETQ. The CDR3 nucleotides are TGCGCCAGCAGAATAAACACCGGTATAATAATTACTTTCTTT. This codes for CASRINTGIIITFF.

The chain links TRBV5-1 to TRBJ2-5; perhaps TRBD2 as D (6 bases). Germline CDR1 SGHRS, CDR2 YFSETQ. V was clipped by 1 base and J by 5 bases, with 15 bases between them. This CDR3 is 15 amino acids long. CDR3 coding DNA: TGCGCCAGCAGCTTGTTGTCTAGCGCTCTCGAGACCCAGTACTTC. It encodes CASSLLSSALETQYF.

This rearrangement joins TRBV5-1 to TRBJ2-1; D remains unclear. V was clipped by 6 bases and J by 0 bases, with 13 bases between them. The CDR3 covers 15 residues. CDR1 and CDR2 (germline): SGHRS, YFSETQ. This chain's CDR3 is CASTPAASSYNEQFF. The CDR3, as DNA: TGCGCCAGCACCCCCGCTGCAAGCTCCTACAATGAGCAGTTCTTC. Supplemented by reference TRBV5-1 and TRBJ2-1, the full variable domain reads KAGVTQTPRYLIKTRGQQVTLSCSPISGHRSVSWYQQTPGQGLQFLFEYFSETQRNKGNFPGRFSGRQFSNSRSEMNVSTLELGDSALYLCASTPAASSYNEQFFGPGTRLTVL.

The chain recombines TRBV7-9 with TRBJ2-5, with TRBD2 identical over 8 bases. The germline CDR1 and CDR2 sequences are SEHNR and FQNEAQ (reference sequence). V gave up 3 bases and J gave up 2 bases; unmatched junction bases: 2. The CDR3 contains 14 residues. The CDR3 sequence: CASSFSGAQETQYF. The CDR3 coding sequence is TGTGCCAGCAGCTTTAGCGGGGCACAAGAGACCCAGTACTTC.